Below, 15 T cell receptor beta chains from the same sample are listed, as sequenced in a study of blood T cell repertoires in COVID-19 (dated by TCRdb to 2018 to 2020). Libraries were made using the immunoSEQ multiplex PCR assay. TCRdb carries this immuneACCESS record with in-frame sequences only. Its versions omit some clonotypes, under half of them owing to an unresolved V gene in the studies checked, with the rest unexplained. Recorded for this sample are 210,000 or so clones; 81% of them occurred a single time. Around 10% of the sample lies in the top ten. The specimen sequenced was PBMCs or T cells enriched from blood (not recorded which). These receptors came from a woman in her 50s with acute COVID-19.

V usage is TRBV5-8 and J usage is TRBJ2-7; D possibly corresponds to TRBD1 (6 bases). The CDR3 runs 13 residues. Trimming pared 3 bases from V and 4 bases from J, leaving 11 bases between. Per germline, CDR1 SGHTS and CDR2 YDEGEE. The CDR3 sequence: CASSWGHIYEQYF. DNA for the CDR3: TGTGCCAGCAGCTGGGGACACATATACGAGCAGTACTTC. Supplemented by reference TRBV5-8 and TRBJ2-7, the full variable domain reads EAGVTQSPTHLIKTRGQQATLRCSPISGHTSVYWYQQALGLGLQFLLWYDEGEERNRGNFPPRFSGRQFPNYSSELNVNALELEDSALYLCASSWGHIYEQYFGPGTRLTVT.

The rearrangement joins TRBV19 to TRBJ1-1; the D is unclear. Germline V CDR1 and CDR2: LNHDA, SQIVND (reference sequence). This CDR3 region has 14 residues. Trimming cost V 4 bases and J 1 base, with 10 bases left between them. The DNA for the CDR3 is TGTGCCAGTAGTACCCGGTTAGAGAACACTGAAGCTTTCTTT. Translation: CASSTRLENTEAFF. Full variable domain (remainder filled in from reference TRBV19 and TRBJ1-1): DGGITQSPKYLFRKEGQNVTLSCEQNLNHDAMYWYRQDPGQGLRLIYYSQIVNDFQKGDIAEGYSVSREKKESFPLTVTSAQKNPTAFYLCASSTRLENTEAFFGQGTRLTVV.

In this sample, this clone turned up once. One end of the junction varies from germline; a read error may be responsible. The rearrangement uses TRBV23-1 and TRBJ1-5; maybe TRBD1 (5 bases). TRBV23-1 is an open reading frame whose function is uncertain. This CDR3 region has 14 residues. The CDR3 DNA sequence: TGCGCCAACAGTCAAAGGTTTCCTGGGGCGCCCCAGCATTTT. It yields the protein CANSQRFPGAPQHF.

This clone has more than one count but fewer than ten. In nucleotides, the CDR3 is TGTGCCAGCTCACCAGTGGCCGGGACAGGGGGAGAGACCCAGTACTTC. This codes for CASSPVAGTGGETQYF. The rearrangement joins TRBV18 to TRBJ2-5; TRBD1 matches at 11 bases. This CDR3 region has 16 residues. The germline V gene has CDR1 KGHSH and CDR2 LQKENI. J lost 4 bases, V lost 2 bases, and 6 bases had no gene match.

The gene calls are TRBV19 and TRBJ2-7; TRBD2 aligns across 10 bases. With 5 bases clipped from V and 7 bases from J, the junction kept 8 bases outside the gene matches. CDR3 length: 14 residues. Germline CDR1 reads LNHDA; CDR2 reads SQIVND (reference sequence). The CDR3 nucleotides read TGTGCCAGTAGTTACGCGAGCGGGGGGGGAGAGCAGTACTTC. Translated, it gives CASSYASGGGEQYF.

The chain links TRBV23-1 to TRBJ2-2, with 7 bases lining up with TRBD2. Being an ORF, TRBV23-1 has a function that is uncertain. V gave up 10 bases and J gave up 10 bases; unmatched junction bases: 12. The CDR3 is 13 residues long. In DNA, the CDR3 is TGCGCCACCACAATTGGGGGGAGGGCGGAGCTGTTTTTT. Its protein is CATTIGGRAELFF.

This chain uses TRBV4-3 with TRBJ1-5; TRBD1 might be the D (5 bases). The V and J ends lost 0 bases and 5 bases respectively, with 17 bases between them. The CDR3 consists of 17 residues. Germline values: CDR1 LGHNA, CDR2 YSLEER. The CDR3 here is CASSQDYFDRPDQPQHF. CDR3 in DNA: TGCGCCAGCAGCCAAGATTATTTCGACAGACCAGATCAGCCCCAGCATTTT.

The CDR3 is CASSPRTGAYEKLFF. In DNA, the CDR3 is TGTGCCAGCAGCCCCCGGACAGGGGCATATGAAAAACTGTTTTTT. V and J are TRBV11-2 and TRBJ1-4, with 9 bases fitting TRBD1. Germline CDR1 and CDR2: SGHAT and FQNNGV. The CDR3 contains 15 residues. V lost 5 bases and J lost 6; bases outside the gene matches: 7.

The V call is TRBV3-1 (or the pseudogene TRBV3-2), the J call TRBJ2-7; a weak D match, TRBD1 (6 bases). CDR1 is LGHDT, CDR2 YNNKEL, per germline (reference sequence). The CDR3 consists of 13 residues. The V gene lost 6 bases and the J gene lost 0 bases, with 9 bases spanning the gap. The DNA for the CDR3 is TGTGCCAGCAGACAACAGGGCTCCTACGAGCAGTACTTC. Protein: CASRQQGSYEQYF.

The chain couples TRBV5-6 to TRBJ2-4; D call uncertain. The germline gives CDR1 SGHDT, CDR2 YYEEEE. CDR3 length equals 15 residues. Trimming removed 0 bases from V and 0 bases from J, with 7 bases in between. CDR3 nucleotide sequence: TGTGCCAGCAGCTTGGTTGCGGCAGCCAAAAACATTCAGTACTTC. Its protein product is CASSLVAAAKNIQYF.

The V gene is TRBV7-2, the J gene TRBJ1-6, with 8 bases fitting TRBD1. CDR1 and CDR2 (germline): SGHTA, FQGNSA. With V trimmed by 4 bases and J by 9 bases, 11 bases remained unmatched. The CDR3 contains 16 residues. CDR3 bases: TGTGCCAGCAGCTCGGACAGGGATATCTCCGGTTCACCCCTCCACTTT. It specifies CASSSDRDISGSPLHF.

V is TRBV7-9 and J is TRBJ2-1; 8 bases map to TRBD1. The junction had 11 bases not matched to a gene; V was cut back by 5 bases and J by 8 bases. Per the germline V gene, CDR1 is SEHNR and CDR2 is FQNEAQ (reference sequence). This CDR3 contains 15 residues. CDR3 in amino acids: CASSPQPTGEDEQFF. For the CDR3, the DNA is TGTGCCAGCAGCCCCCAGCCGACAGGGGAGGATGAGCAGTTCTTC.

This chain uses TRBV6-6 with TRBJ1-1; 8 nucleotides align to TRBD1. The germline V gene encodes CDR1 MNHNY and CDR2 SVGAGI (reference sequence). The ends lost 5 bases at V and 1 base at J; junction bases unmatched: 12. The CDR3 spans 17 residues. As DNA, the CDR3 is TGTGCCAGCAGTCACCGGGGACGGACAGGGCGGAACACTGAAGCTTTCTTT. Translation gives CASSHRGRTGRNTEAFF.

This chain links TRBV27 with TRBJ2-5; the match to TRBD1 covers 7 bases. From germline, CDR1 is MNHEY and CDR2 SMNVEV (reference sequence). Trimming took 5 bases from V and 4 from J; bases not matched to a gene: 10. This CDR3 comprises 15 residues. CDR3 residues: CASSLYGTDGETQYF. DNA of the CDR3: TGTGCCAGCAGTCTCTACGGGACAGATGGAGAGACCCAGTACTTC.

The chain combines TRBV28 with TRBJ1-5, with 7 bases aligning to TRBD1. CDR3 length: 15 amino acids. V lost 4 bases and J lost 2; bases outside the gene matches: 5. Germline CDR1 MDHEN, CDR2 SYDVKM. In DNA form, the CDR3 reads TGTGCCAGCAGTTATGACACAGGGGGCAATCAGCCCCAGCATTTT. It is translated as CASSYDTGGNQPQHF. Full variable domain (rest looked up from reference TRBV28 and TRBJ1-5): DVKVTQSSRYLVKRTGEKVFLECVQDMDHENMFWYRQDPGLGLRLIYFSYDVKMKEKGDIPEGYSVSREKKERFSLILESASTNQTSMYLCASSYDTGGNQPQHFGDGTRLSIL.